This TCR beta chain was captured by sequencing in a study of OX40 agonist ivuxolimab in advanced cancers. General study results and limits: At 0.1 to 3.0 mg/kg, clonal expansion of CD4+ and CD8+ blood T cells had occurred by week 6.

The CDR3 has 15 amino acids. V was shortened by 5 bases and J by 1 base, with 14 bases between the two germline ends. The germline CDR1 and CDR2 sequences are SGHTA and FQGNSA. This clone was recorded once. As yet, its antigen is unknown. The assay was immunoSEQ multiplex PCR, and TCRdb's table has in-frame clones only and misses some. The repertoire holds 60,000 to 80,000 clones, with 70% to 85% as singletons. The chain uses TRBV7-2 and TRBJ2-5; possibly TRBD1 for D (6 bases). The sample here was CD4+ or CD8+ T cells sorted from blood, taken in a trial of the OX40 agonist ivuxolimab. The receptor was isolated from an adult with an advanced solid tumor such as melanoma, head and neck, liver or kidney cancer. The CDR3 nucleotides read TGTGCCAGCAGCCCTCAGTGGGGGCTCCAAGAGACCCAGTACTTC. As protein: CASSPQWGLQETQYF.